This T cell receptor beta chain was documented in a study of metastatic and nonmetastatic thyroid tumors. Across the whole study: Patients with malignant and benign thyroid disease provided blood and tumor or nodule tissue, whose repertoires were compared. Study outcomes and limitations: Relative to benign nodules, malignant thyroid tumors were reportedly characterized by significantly elevated TCR beta diversity in blood and tumor.

Thyroid surgery had not been preceded by any treatment in any patient. In the original workflow: It was from CDR3 differences across clinicopathological groups that a distant-metastasis classifier for papillary thyroid cancer was built. TCRdb redid the clone calls on the PCR reads using MiXCR. In this record, the V and J calls reflect TCRdb's handling and not the investigators' own analysis. The sample consists of fewer than 35,000 clones, over 15% of them appearing once. Trimming pared 7 bases from V and 0 bases from J, leaving 13 bases between. CDR1 is MDHEN, CDR2 SYDVKM, per germline. This CDR3 spans 16 amino acids. This clone has just a few counts. Its antigen is currently unknown.

Sequenced input: blood. The clonotype comes from a male donor with papillary thyroid cancer or a benign thyroid nodule (not recorded which). Some clones in this sample may be carry-over from other donors' samples. The chain joins TRBV28 to TRBJ2-6, with D perhaps being TRBD1 or TRBD2 (5 bases each). The CDR3 sequence: CASMGVQFSGANVLTF. In DNA form, the CDR3 reads TGTGCCAGCATGGGGGTTCAGTTCTCTGGGGCCAACGTCCTGACTTTC.